Described below is a single T cell receptor beta chain sequence and its context. The specificity of this receptor is unknown. The input lacks base qualities; no much larger clone sits a single base away. CDR1 and CDR2 were assigned from the germline V gene as MNHNS and SASEGT. V trim: 0 bases; J trim: 4 bases; unmatched bases: 6. The CDR3 covers 15 residues, taking in both the cysteine and the phenylalanine. The retained sequence is limited to the CDR3, 45 bases, with the frame set at the first base. TCRbeta CDR3 regions were amplified from genomic DNA by means of the immunoSEQ Assay, a bias-controlled multiplex PCR. The authors processed their data as follows. The number of nucleated cells in each sample was estimated from the amplification of reference gene primers within the assay. To quantify the absolute abundance of each unique TCRbeta CDR3 rearrangement, sequence reads were collapsed and filtered. For each sample, productive Simpson clonality was calculated as the square root of Simpson's diversity index across productive rearrangements. TCRdb holds this immuneACCESS table with in-frame rearrangements only. Some clones are missing; in checked studies, unresolved V genes explain under half, and the rest has no known cause. V and J calls and clone size are copied from that table; D and trimming were computed from the DNA. The sample contains around 240,000 clones, 75% to 90% of them found a single time. 1.9% of the sample is held by the ten biggest clonotypes.

This entry belongs to a study of blood T cell repertoires in COVID-19 (dated by TCRdb to about 2020). Turning to the overall study: Samples from collaborators originated in the United States, Italy and Spain and spanned both the acute and convalescent phases of COVID-19. The prospective study material was composed of cDNA or gDNA derived from T cells, B-cell-depleted T cells, or PBMCs. Deeply sampled blood TCRbeta repertoires from subjects exposed to, actively infected with, or recovered from COVID-19 were included in the dataset. The repertoires were made available in a free public database intended to serve as a resource for research on the immune response to SARS-CoV-2. Samples were obtained from the ongoing ImmuneRACE study (first 160 participants) and from 1,254 subjects provided by 6 global collaborators. A de-identified subject ID, COVID-19 status, age in years and sex were almost always included in the sample metadata. Where available, HLA class I and class II types were taken from metadata supplied by the sample provider and were not determined by assay-based typing.

Enrolling through a virtual design, the prospective study's participants ranged in age from roughly 18 to 95 years and lived across more than 20 United States geographic areas. In the prospective study, participants were assigned to cohorts based on the clinical history participants reported in a screening survey and a study questionnaire. Recovered participants in ImmuneRACE Cohort 3 were defined as having two consecutive negative NP/OP PCR tests, clearance from a healthcare professional, or resolution of symptoms. Each participant in the prospective study had whole blood, serum and a nasopharyngeal or oropharyngeal swab collected by mobile phlebotomists. Participants in the prospective study had the option to provide additional blood draws and questionnaires over a 2-month period. Blood samples from the prospective study were shipped frozen or at room temperature prior to DNA extraction. The paper's findings and limits, for the study overall: Clinical and demographic metadata were provided uncurated, with the amount varying by source and participant.

The V gene is TRBV6-1 and the J gene is TRBJ2-7; 7 central nucleotides agree with TRBD1. The sequenced material came from PBMCs or T cells enriched from blood (not recorded which). This TCR came from a woman aged 45-65 years who had recovered from COVID-19. CDR3 loop: CASSEALDREYEQYF. The DNA sequence follows: TGTGCCAGCAGTGAAGCGCTCGACAGGGAGTACGAGCAGTACTTC.